This TCR beta chain comes out of a study of T cell repertoires in aging, cancer and after chemotherapy. Findings and limits, study-wide: Age-matched healthy donors had significantly more diverse, less clonal blood TCR repertoires than untreated cancer patients.

V shed 4 bases, J shed 7 bases, and the junction held 1 base outside the gene matches. The CDR3 spans 12 residues. Germline V gene lookup returns CDR1 SGHNT and CDR2 YYREEE (reference sequence). In its sample, this clonotype ranks as large (0.1 to 1%). The antigen is undetermined. A mixed TRB-A/B primer pool amplified rearranged TRB by multiplex touch-down PCR. TCRdb re-called the multiplex PCR reads with MiXCR, one entry per CDR3 protein. The sample lists hundreds of distinct CDR3 sequences, roughly a quarter seen once, with under 50% in the top ten. Peripheral blood genomic DNA, not sorted cells or RNA, was the template.

The sample consisted of blood. The chain has TRBV5-4 and TRBJ2-1, with TRBD1 identical over 8 bases. The receptor was isolated from a human donor with a blood cancer. The DNA for the CDR3 is TGTGCCAGCAGCAGACAGGGGAATGAGCAGTTCTTC. It specifies CASSRQGNEQFF.